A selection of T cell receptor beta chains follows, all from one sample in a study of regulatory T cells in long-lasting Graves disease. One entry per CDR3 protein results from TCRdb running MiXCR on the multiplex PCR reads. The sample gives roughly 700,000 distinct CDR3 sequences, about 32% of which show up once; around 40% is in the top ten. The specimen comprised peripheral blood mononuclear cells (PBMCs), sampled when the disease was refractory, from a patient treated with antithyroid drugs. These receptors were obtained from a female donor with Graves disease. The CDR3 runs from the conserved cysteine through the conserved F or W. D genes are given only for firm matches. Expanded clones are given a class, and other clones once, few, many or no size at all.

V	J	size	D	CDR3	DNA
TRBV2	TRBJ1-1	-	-	CASILGTLSMNTEAFF	TGTGCCAGCATCCTCGGGACACTCTCCATGAACACTGAAGCTTTCTTT
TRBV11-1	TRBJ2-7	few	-	CASSFEGSSYEQYF	TGTGCCAGCAGCTTCGAGGGTTCATCCTACGAGCAGTACTTC
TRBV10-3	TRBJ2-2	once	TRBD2	CAISESRASGLNTGELFF	TGTGCCATCAGTGAGTCGAGAGCTAGCGGGCTGAACACCGGGGAGCTGTTTTTT
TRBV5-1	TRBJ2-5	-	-	CASSWKDEETQYF	TGCGCCAGCAGCTGGAAAGACGAAGAGACCCAGTACTTC
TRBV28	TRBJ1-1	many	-	CASSNRGKNTEAFF	TGTGCCAGCAGTAACCGGGGTAAAAACACTGAAGCTTTCTTT
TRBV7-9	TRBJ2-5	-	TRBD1	CASSPPTGLQETQYF	TGTGCCAGCAGCCCCCCGACAGGGCTCCAAGAGACCCAGTACTTC
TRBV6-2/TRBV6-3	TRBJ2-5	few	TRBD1	CASSYGQGAGETQYF	TGTGCCAGCAGTTACGGGCAGGGGGCGGGAGAGACCCAGTACTTC
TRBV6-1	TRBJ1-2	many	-	CASSEDFYGYTF	TGTGCCAGCAGTGAAGATTTCTATGGCTACACCTTC
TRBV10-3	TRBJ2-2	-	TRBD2	CAISPGSSGSGDTGELFF	TGTGCCATCAGCCCTGGGAGTAGCGGGAGCGGCGACACCGGGGAGCTGTTTTTT
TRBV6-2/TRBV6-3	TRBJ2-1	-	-	CASIQSRSGSYNEQFF	TGTGCCAGCATCCAAAGTCGTAGCGGTTCCTACAATGAGCAGTTCTTC
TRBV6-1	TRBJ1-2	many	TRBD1	CASRKPATGAVGYTF	TGTGCCAGCAGGAAACCAGCCACAGGGGCGGTTGGCTACACCTTC
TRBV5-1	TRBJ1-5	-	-	CASSWAGRANQPQHF	TGCGCCAGCAGCTGGGCAGGGAGGGCCAATCAGCCCCAGCATTTT
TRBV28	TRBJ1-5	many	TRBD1	CASSLTGVVQPQHF	TGTGCCAGCAGTCTTACAGGGGTCGTTCAGCCCCAGCATTTT
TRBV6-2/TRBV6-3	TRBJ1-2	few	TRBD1	CASSYRDRKRVGYGYTF	TGTGCCAGCAGTTACCGGGACAGGAAGAGGGTTGGCTATGGCTACACCTTC
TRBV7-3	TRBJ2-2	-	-	CASRPPGDFTGELFF	TGTGCCAGCAGGCCGCCGGGGGATTTCACCGGGGAGCTGTTTTTT
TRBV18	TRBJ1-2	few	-	CASSPRITNYGYTF	TGTGCCAGCTCACCACGGATCACTAACTATGGCTACACCTTC
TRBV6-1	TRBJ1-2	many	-	CASRGVTNYGYTF	TGTGCCAGCAGGGGGGTAACGAACTATGGCTACACCTTC
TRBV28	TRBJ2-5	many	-	CASSLIQGPRETQYF	TGTGCCAGCAGTTTGATACAGGGCCCCCGGGAGACCCAGTACTTC
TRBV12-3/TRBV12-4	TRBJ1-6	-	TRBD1	CASSSRQGVGSPLHF	TGTGCCAGCAGTTCCCGACAGGGAGTAGGGTCACCCCTCCACTTT
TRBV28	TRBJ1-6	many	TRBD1	CASSPRTGGNNSPLHF	TGTGCCAGCAGTCCCCGAACAGGGGGAAATAATTCACCCCTCCACTTT
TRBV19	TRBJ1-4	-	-	CAIGPGTAEKLFF	TGTGCCATTGGACCAGGGACCGCAGAAAAACTGTTTTTT
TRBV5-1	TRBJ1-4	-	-	CASSLVPRVGEKLFF	TGCGCCAGCAGCTTGGTCCCCAGGGTCGGGGAAAAACTGTTTTTT
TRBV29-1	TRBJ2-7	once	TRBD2	CSVAPGGRYEQYF	TGCAGCGTTGCCCCGGGGGGGCGGTACGAGCAGTACTTC
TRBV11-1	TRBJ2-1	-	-	CASSLAPVGNEQFF	TGTGCCAGCAGCTTAGCCCCAGTGGGCAATGAGCAGTTCTTC
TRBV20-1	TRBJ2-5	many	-	CSVRLGETQYF	TGCAGTGTGAGGCTAGGGGAGACCCAGTACTTC
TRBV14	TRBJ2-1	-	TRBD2	CASSQVGWTGGPMNEQFF	TGTGCCAGCAGCCAAGTTGGTTGGACGGGAGGGCCGATGAATGAGCAGTTCTTC
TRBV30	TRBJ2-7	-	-	CAWIPTGTYEQYF	TGTGCCTGGATTCCTACAGGTACCTACGAGCAGTACTTC
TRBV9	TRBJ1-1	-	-	CASSPPARGNTEAFF	TGTGCCAGCAGCCCCCCCGCCAGGGGGAACACTGAAGCTTTCTTT
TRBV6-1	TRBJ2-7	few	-	CASRRTGIHEQYF	TGTGCCAGCAGACGAACAGGGATCCACGAGCAGTACTTC
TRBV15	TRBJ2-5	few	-	CATSSGQSQETQYF	TGTGCCACCAGCAGTGGACAGTCACAAGAGACCCAGTACTTC
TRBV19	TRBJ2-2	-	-	CASSMVLRGTGELFF	TGTGCCAGTAGTATGGTTCTCAGGGGCACCGGGGAGCTGTTTTTT
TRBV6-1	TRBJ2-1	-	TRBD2	CASLLTGTSGGEQFF	TGTGCCAGCCTCCTCACCGGGACTAGCGGAGGTGAGCAGTTCTTC
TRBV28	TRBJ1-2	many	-	CASSYGRANYGYTF	TGTGCCAGCAGTTATGGCAGGGCGAACTATGGCTACACCTTC
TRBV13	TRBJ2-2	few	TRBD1	CASSSSGQGGTGELFF	TGTGCCAGCAGCTCGTCGGGACAGGGTGGAACCGGGGAGCTGTTTTTT
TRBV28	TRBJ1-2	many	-	CASSLYPSGGLYGYTF	TGTGCCAGCAGTTTATACCCCAGTGGGGGCCTCTATGGCTACACCTTC